A single sample gave rise to the 23 T cell receptor beta chains below, sequenced in a study of spatial heterogeneity in lung cancer. Overall study findings and caveats: Counts of expanded intratumoral alpha and beta TCRs tracked tumor mutation counts.

TCRdb processed the 5' RACE reads anew with MiXCR; each CDR3 protein has one entry. This sample has about 6,000 distinct CDR3 sequences, with around 15% found just once. Time point defined: sample taken at primary tumor resection. Their cognate antigens are unknown. This sample comprised lung tumor tissue, obtained at surgery. The receptors were gathered from a male donor with early-stage non-small cell lung cancer.

In this sample, this clonotype is medium-sized. The V and J genes are TRBV7-6 and TRBJ1-1; D is unclear. Germline CDR1 and CDR2: SGHVS and FNYEAQ. This CDR3 comprises 13 residues. V dropped 1 base and J dropped 2 bases, with 5 bases sitting between them. CDR3 sequence: CASSLEYNTEAFF. DNA for the CDR3: TGTGCCAGCAGCTTAGAGTACAACACTGAAGCTTTCTTT.

This clonotype was counted many times. The chain recombines TRBV25-1 with TRBJ2-7; D is uncertain. The germline V and J ends were trimmed by 5 bases and 4 bases, with 6 bases remaining between them. This CDR3 is built from 11 residues. Germline V lookup: CDR1 MGHDK, CDR2 SYGVNS. Here the CDR3 reads CASSLQYEQYF. DNA of the CDR3: TGTGCCAGCAGTCTCCAGTACGAGCAGTACTTC.

This clonotype was counted many times. The chain combines TRBV7-8 with TRBJ2-7, with D tentatively TRBD1 (7 bases). The length of the CDR3 is 14 residues. Trimming took off 3 bases at V and 4 bases at J, with 13 bases between the two ends. In germline, CDR1 is SGHVS, CDR2 FQNEAQ. CDR3 bases: TGTGCCAGCAGCTTCGGAGGGGGCGATTACGAGCAGTACTTC. Its translation is CASSFGGGDYEQYF.

Sample share makes this clonotype medium-sized. This sequence joins TRBV2 and TRBJ2-1, with TRBD2 matching over 11 bases. The CDR3 has 14 residues. Germline CDR1 reads SNHLY; CDR2 reads FYNNEI. V was pared by 8 bases and J by 7 bases, with 7 bases of the junction left unmatched. The CDR3 sequence: CASGGTSGRNEQFF. The CDR3 DNA reads TGTGCCAGCGGAGGCACTAGCGGGAGAAATGAGCAGTTCTTC. Supplemented by reference TRBV2 and TRBJ2-1, the full variable domain reads EPEVTQTPSHQVTQMGQEVILRCVPISNHLYFYWYRQILGQKVEFLVSFYNNEISEKSEIFDDQFSVERPDGSNFTLKIRSTKLEDSAMYFCASGGTSGRNEQFFGPGTRLTVL.

This clonotype was observed at least ten times. CDR3 region: CASSPGGGIYEQYF. Here the CDR3 DNA reads TGTGCCAGCTCACCGGGAGGAGGGATCTACGAGCAGTACTTC. This chain links TRBV18 with TRBJ2-7, with D maybe TRBD2 (6 bases). The CDR3 consists of 14 residues. The V and J ends lost 3 bases and 3 bases respectively, with 12 bases between them. From germline, CDR1 is KGHSH and CDR2 LQKENI.

This clonotype was seen at least ten times. The chain uses TRBV29-1 and TRBJ2-7, with 10 bases fitting TRBD1. Germline CDR1 and CDR2: SQVTM and ANQGSEA. CDR3 length equals 13 residues. The V segment lost 6 bases and the J segment 6 bases; nucleotides outside the gene matches: 8. The DNA for the CDR3 is TGCAGCGTCCAACCGGGACAGGGGCGCGAGCAGTACTTC. Translation: CSVQPGQGREQYF.

This clonotype was counted at least ten times. The chain recombines TRBV3-1 with TRBJ1-1; 8 bases agree with TRBD1. CDR1 LGHDT and CDR2 YNNKEL come from the germline V gene (reference sequence). V dropped 6 bases and J dropped 4; count of bases not matched to a gene: 4. The CDR3 runs 13 residues. CDR3 DNA sequence: TGTGCCAGCAGACCTACAGGGGGCACTGAAGCTTTCTTT. Translation gives CASRPTGGTEAFF.

This clonotype is classed as medium-sized. This sequence joins TRBV29-1 and TRBJ2-5; 9 nucleotides match TRBD2. The germline CDR1 and CDR2 sequences are SQVTM and ANQGSEA. This CDR3 has 15 amino acids. V shed 3 bases, J shed 3 bases, and the junction held 8 bases outside the gene matches. The CDR3 DNA sequence: TGCAGCGTTGAGGCGGGAGGGCCATGGAAAGAGACCCAGTACTTC. As protein: CSVEAGGPWKETQYF.

Sample share makes this clonotype medium-sized. CDR3 DNA sequence: TGCGCCAGCAGCCAAGATCCGGGACCGTGGAGGAATGAGCAGTTCTTC. This encodes CASSQDPGPWRNEQFF. This sequence joins TRBV4-1 and TRBJ2-1; possibly TRBD1 or TRBD2 for D (5 bases each). The V gene lost 0 bases and the J gene lost 7 bases, with 16 bases spanning the gap. Germline values: CDR1 MGHRA, CDR2 YSYEKL. The CDR3 covers 16 residues.

By frequency in the sample, this clonotype is medium-sized. The chain is built from TRBV4-2 and TRBJ1-3; weak D call: TRBD1 (5 bases). With 0 bases removed from V and 2 bases from J, the gap between germline ends came to 11 bases. Per the germline V gene, CDR1 is LGHNA and CDR2 is YNFKEQ. The CDR3 runs to 16 residues. This CDR3 reads CASSQDGPRAGNTIYF. Written as DNA, the CDR3 is TGTGCCAGCAGCCAAGACGGGCCCAGGGCTGGAAACACCATATATTTT.

This clonotype is medium-sized by share. This chain connects TRBV29-1 to TRBJ2-3; 7 bases agree with TRBD1. V lost 5 bases, J lost 0 bases, and 5 bases stayed unmatched. Germline lookup yields CDR1 SQVTM and CDR2 ANQGSEA. This CDR3 contains 14 residues. CDR3 sequence (DNA): TGCAGCGTTTACAGGGGTGGGAGCACAGATACGCAGTATTTT. Translating it yields CSVYRGGSTDTQYF.

Within the sample, this clonotype is medium-sized (0.01 to 0.1%). The V gene is TRBV29-1, the J gene TRBJ2-1; TRBD1 matches 7 bases. Germline CDR1 is SQVTM and CDR2 is ANQGSEA. Trimming cost V 1 base and J 6 bases; bases outside gene matches: 6. The CDR3 covers 14 residues. The CDR3 region is CSVEGGQPGNEQFF. For the CDR3, the DNA is TGCAGCGTTGAAGGGGGACAGCCGGGCAATGAGCAGTTCTTC.

This clonotype was seen repeatedly, ten times or more. The chain couples TRBV12-3 or TRBV12-4 to TRBJ2-7, with D perhaps matching TRBD1 (8 bases). The CDR3 runs 15 residues. V lost 6 bases and J lost 4, with 19 bases in between. CDR3 nucleotide sequence: TGTGCCAGCAGAGTACTTACAGGGGGGGGATACGAGCAGTACTTC. Translated: CASRVLTGGGYEQYF.

The table lists this clonotype with a few counts. This chain uses TRBV7-9 with TRBJ2-1, with 9 bases fitting TRBD1. Germline-derived CDR1 and CDR2 are SEHNR and FQNEAQ (reference sequence). The CDR3 covers 22 residues. The V gene end was trimmed by 1 base and the J gene end by 5 bases; junction bases not matched to a gene: 24. The CDR3 spells CASSLVFRPRSLDRGIHNEQFF. For the CDR3, the DNA is TGTGCCAGCAGCTTAGTCTTCAGGCCCCGTTCCTTAGACAGGGGGATTCACAATGAGCAGTTCTTC.

The chain carries TRBV10-3 and TRBJ1-1; TRBD1 is a possible D gene (5 bases). The V end lost 10 bases, the J end lost 4 bases, and 16 bases lay between the germline ends. CDR3 length: 13 amino acids. Germline V gene lookup returns CDR1 ENHRY and CDR2 SYGVKD. The CDR3 nucleotides are TGTGCCACCTCCCAGGACGGGACCACTGAAGCTTTCTTT. This translates into CATSQDGTTEAFF.

This clonotype has a count of ten or more. V is TRBV28 and J is TRBJ2-7; either TRBD1 or TRBD2 may supply D (5 bases each). The CDR3 is 18 amino acids. Trimming left V 2 bases short and J 0 bases short, with 20 bases between. Per the germline V gene, CDR1 is MDHEN and CDR2 is SYDVKM. CDR3 in DNA: TGTGCCAGCAGTTTAAAGGCCCTGGGACCCCGGAGCTCCTACGAGCAGTACTTC. This sequence encodes CASSLKALGPRSSYEQYF.

This clonotype is medium-sized. V is TRBV2 and J is TRBJ2-3; maybe TRBD2 (6 bases). The length of the CDR3 is 13 residues. Germline assignment: CDR1 SNHLY and CDR2 FYNNEI. Trimming pared 6 bases from V and 3 bases from J, leaving 10 bases between. CDR3 nucleotide sequence: TGTGCCAGCAGAACGGGAGCGACAGATACGCAGTATTTT. Its translation is CASRTGATDTQYF.

This clonotype is medium-sized. The chain couples TRBV5-1 to TRBJ2-5; D is undetermined. The CDR3 contains 12 residues. The germline V gene encodes CDR1 SGHRS and CDR2 YFSETQ. Trimming cost V 0 bases and J 4 bases, with 4 bases left between them. CDR3 in amino acids: CASSLVRETQYF. CDR3 nucleotides: TGCGCCAGCAGCTTGGTTCGAGAGACCCAGTACTTC.

By share of the sample, this clonotype is medium-sized. The gene calls are TRBV30 and TRBJ1-1, with 8 bases fitting TRBD1. The CDR3 loop spans 16 amino acids. Unmatched junction bases numbered 12, after V lost 3 bases and J lost 3 bases. Per the germline V gene, CDR1 is GTSNPN and CDR2 is SVGIG (reference sequence). Here the CDR3 DNA reads TGTGCCTGGAGCCAAAGACAGGGGTACCGGCACACTGAAGCTTTCTTT. It yields the protein CAWSQRQGYRHTEAFF.

The V call is TRBV12-3 or TRBV12-4, the J call TRBJ2-5; tentatively, D is TRBD1 or TRBD2 (5 bases each). The CDR3 sequence is 15 residues long. Trimming left V 3 bases short and J 4 bases short, with 15 bases between. The CDR3 DNA is TGTGCCAGCAGTTTGGGTCAGGGAGAGGTAGAGACCCAGTACTTC. This sequence encodes CASSLGQGEVETQYF.

This clonotype was counted many times. The rearrangement links TRBV5-1 to TRBJ2-5, with unresolved D. V was pared by 3 bases and J by 5 bases, with 14 bases between. Germline V gene sequence: CDR1 SGHRS, CDR2 YFSETQ. The CDR3 runs 14 residues. DNA for the CDR3: TGCGCCAGCAGCTCGAAACCGATAAGGGAGACCCAGTACTTC. Translated: CASSSKPIRETQYF.

The chain uses TRBV20-1 and TRBJ2-5; 11 bases line up with TRBD2. The germline CDR1 and CDR2 sequences are DFQATT and SNEGSKA (reference sequence). The CDR3 runs 15 residues. The junction had 11 bases not matched to a gene; V was cut back by 7 bases and J by 4 bases. The CDR3 DNA sequence: TGCAGTGTGGATTTAGCGGGGGGGCCCGGAGAGACCCAGTACTTC. Protein sequence: CSVDLAGGPGETQYF.

This clonotype is medium-sized (0.01 to 0.1%) by share. V gene TRBV29-1 combines with J gene TRBJ1-1; D might be TRBD1 (5 bases). Germline CDR1 reads SQVTM; CDR2 reads ANQGSEA. The CDR3 sequence is 14 residues long. The ends were cut back, 2 bases at V and 0 bases at J, with 10 bases in the middle. The CDR3 protein is CSVEYAGMNTEAFF. DNA of the CDR3: TGCAGCGTTGAATATGCAGGGATGAACACTGAAGCTTTCTTT.